This passage covers 8 T cell receptor beta chains from one sample sequenced in a study of control samples from healthy donors and cancer patients. Sequencing was performed with immunoSEQ multiplex PCR; in TCRdb, only in-frame clones are kept and a portion is missing. The top ten hold 7.2% of the sample, which has some 79,000 clones, about nine tenths seen once. Sequenced: blood. The receptors derive from a man in his fifties in good health.

The chain uses TRBV19 and TRBJ2-2; no clear D gene. V gave up 3 bases and J gave up 6 bases, with 2 bases separating them. This CDR3 spans 11 amino acids. In germline, CDR1 is LNHDA, CDR2 SQIVND (reference sequence). The CDR3 DNA sequence: TGTGCCAGTAGTATCCCCGGGGAGCTGTTTTTT. Its protein is CASSIPGELFF.

This clone is a singleton in its sample. The V and J genes are TRBV6-6 and TRBJ1-1; tentatively, D is TRBD1 (6 bases). The CDR3 has 14 residues. V was cut by 3 bases and J by 5 bases, with 13 bases left in between. Germline V gene data show CDR1 as MNHNY and CDR2 as SVGAGI (reference sequence). The CDR3 loop is CASSYGAGETEAFF. CDR3 bases: TGTGCCAGCAGTTATGGGGCAGGGGAGACTGAAGCTTTCTTT.

The gene calls are TRBV6-2 or TRBV6-3 and TRBJ2-7, with TRBD1 matching 10 bases. Germline CDR1 is MNHEY and CDR2 is SVGEGT. J lost 0 bases, V lost 0 bases, and 5 bases had no gene match. The CDR3 spans 17 residues. CDR3 nucleotides: TGTGCCAGCAGTTACTCGACGACAGGGGGCCTCTCCTACGAGCAGTACTTC. Translated, it gives CASSYSTTGGLSYEQYF.

V gene TRBV30 combines with J gene TRBJ2-3; TRBD1 agrees at 10 bases. The germline V gene has CDR1 GTSNPN and CDR2 SVGIG (reference sequence). The CDR3 is 18 residues long. Germline trimming cut 2 bases from V and 2 bases from J; bases unmatched to any gene: 13. CDR3 sequence (DNA): TGTGCCTGGAGTCGCAGCCTAGGACAGGGGGGGACCACAGATACGCAGTATTTT. Its protein product is CAWSRSLGQGGTTDTQYF.

This CDR3 reads CASSSGGGNTIYF. CDR3 in DNA: TGTGCCAGCAGCTCAGGGGGGGGAAACACCATATATTTT. This chain links TRBV7-8 with TRBJ1-3, with 7 bases matching TRBD1. Trimming cost V 4 bases and J 4 bases; bases outside gene matches: 1. The germline CDR1 and CDR2 sequences are SGHVS and FQNEAQ. This CDR3 has 13 amino acids.

The chain couples TRBV5-8 to TRBJ2-3, with D hard to call. Germline V gene lookup returns CDR1 SGHTS and CDR2 YDEGEE. The CDR3 is 14 residues long. Trimming took off 3 bases at V and 3 bases at J, with 11 bases between the two ends. As DNA, the CDR3 is TGTGCCAGCAGCTCCCTCATGGGGACAGATACGCAGTATTTT. It codes for CASSSLMGTDTQYF.

The CDR3 reads CAWSVPRGNTEAFF. The CDR3 nucleotides are TGTGCCTGGAGTGTACCACGAGGGAACACTGAAGCTTTCTTT. The chain is built from TRBV30 and TRBJ1-1; D not resolved. CDR3 size: 14 residues. Trimming stripped 0 bases from V and 1 base from J, with 9 bases between. Germline V gene lookup returns CDR1 GTSNPN and CDR2 SVGIG (reference sequence).

The genes are TRBV7-9 and TRBJ1-6; possibly TRBD1 for D (5 bases). This CDR3 region has 13 residues. The germline V gene encodes CDR1 SEHNR and CDR2 FQNEAQ (reference sequence). Trimming removed 5 bases from V and 7 bases from J, with 9 bases in between. The CDR3 coding sequence is TGTGCCAGCAGCCCGGGACTAAATTCACCCCTCCACTTT. Translation: CASSPGLNSPLHF.